This TCR beta chain was sequenced in a study of beta chain features in type 1 diabetes. Sorting produced populations that all topped 98% purity. Study findings and constraints: High TCR expression in some cells could lead to their over-representation in cDNA sequencing. Type 1 diabetes patients had fewer VDJ junction insertions and more deletions.

This CDR3 is built from 13 residues. CDR1 and CDR2 (germline): SGHAT, FQNNGV. Between the trimmed V and J ends, which lost 2 bases and 3 bases, there was a span of 5 bases. This clone was counted only a few times. Its cognate antigen is unknown. The entirety of the isolated RNA underwent reverse transcription, so expressed TCRB transcripts were sequenced. About 3.4 million reads on average were seen across naive, central memory and regulatory T cell samples. Assay used: immunoSEQ multiplex PCR; TCRdb lists only in-frame clones, some missing. The sample gives some 150,000 clones, 9% to 10% of which show up once; around 0.65% is in the top ten.

Material for sequencing was central memory CD4+ T cells from blood. This receptor was taken from a woman aged 40 to 55 in good health. The chain is built from TRBV11-2 and TRBJ1-5, with unresolved D. In nucleotides, the CDR3 is TGTGCCAGCAGCTTAATAGACAATCAGCCCCAGCATTTT. Protein sequence: CASSLIDNQPQHF. Together with reference TRBV11-2 and TRBJ1-5, the CDR3 gives the full variable domain: EAGVAQSPRYKIIEKRQSVAFWCNPISGHATLYWYQQILGQGPKLLIQFQNNGVVDDSQLPKDRFSAERLKGVDSTLKIQPAKLEDSAVYLCASSLIDNQPQHFGDGTRLSIL.